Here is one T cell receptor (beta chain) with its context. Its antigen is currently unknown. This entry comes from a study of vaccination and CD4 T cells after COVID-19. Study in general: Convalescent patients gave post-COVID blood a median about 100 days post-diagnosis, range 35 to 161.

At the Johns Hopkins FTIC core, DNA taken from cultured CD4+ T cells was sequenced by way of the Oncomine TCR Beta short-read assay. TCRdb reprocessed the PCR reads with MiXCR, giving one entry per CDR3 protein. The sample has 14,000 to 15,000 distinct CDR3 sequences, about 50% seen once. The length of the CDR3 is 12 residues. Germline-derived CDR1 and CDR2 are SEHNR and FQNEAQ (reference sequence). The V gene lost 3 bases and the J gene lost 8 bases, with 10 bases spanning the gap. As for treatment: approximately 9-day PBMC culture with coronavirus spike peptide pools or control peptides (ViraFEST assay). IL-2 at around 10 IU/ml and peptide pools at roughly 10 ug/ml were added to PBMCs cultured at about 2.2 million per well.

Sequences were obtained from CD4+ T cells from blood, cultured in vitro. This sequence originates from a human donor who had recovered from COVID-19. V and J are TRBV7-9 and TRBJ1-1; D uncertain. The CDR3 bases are TGTGCCAGCAGCTTGGTGGGCGGGGAAGCTTTCTTT. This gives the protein CASSLVGGEAFF.